These 31 T cell receptor beta chains share one sample of origin, sequenced in a study of control samples from healthy donors and cancer patients. Profiling relied on immunoSEQ multiplex PCR, and the TCRdb table lists in-frame clones only, not all of them. This table holds about 80,000 clones, 70% to 90% found once. Material for sequencing was blood. The source is a woman aged 60 to 75 in good health.

The chain recombines TRBV5-1 with TRBJ2-7; unclear D gene. Per germline, CDR1 SGHRS and CDR2 YFSETQ. Trimming pared 0 bases from V and 4 bases from J, leaving 11 bases between. There are 14 residues in the CDR3. CDR3 protein: CASSLEAASYEQYF. CDR3 bases: TGCGCCAGCAGCTTGGAGGCAGCTTCTTACGAGCAGTACTTC.

V usage is TRBV13 and J usage is TRBJ2-3; 8 positions match TRBD2. There are 17 residues in the CDR3. Per the germline V gene, CDR1 is PRHDT and CDR2 is FYEKMQ (reference sequence). V lost 6 bases and J lost 1; bases outside the gene matches: 12. For the CDR3, the DNA is TGTGCCAGCAGTTCGAACAAGCGGGAGTTCGGCACAGATACGCAGTATTTT. This encodes CASSSNKREFGTDTQYF.

This clone was seen a handful of times. V gene TRBV9 combines with J gene TRBJ1-1; D is perhaps TRBD1 (5 bases). Trimming took off 4 bases at V and 10 bases at J, with 20 bases between the two ends. Germline V gene lookup returns CDR1 SGDLS and CDR2 YYNGEE. This CDR3 comprises 14 residues. DNA for the CDR3: TGTGCCAGCAGCCGCGGGGACGCTCATCGGGGAGCTTTCTTT. Its translation is CASSRGDAHRGAFF. Drawing the rest from reference TRBV9 and TRBJ1-1, the complete variable domain is DSGVTQTPKHLITATGQRVTLRCSPRSGDLSVYWYQQSLDQGLQFLIQYYNGEERAKGNILERFSAQQFPDLHSELNLSSLELGDSALYFCASSRGDAHRGAFFGQGTRLTVV.

With respect to this clone: Mismatch with germline at one junction end may stem from a read error. The identical CDR3 is also encoded by other nucleotide sequences in the sample. The chain couples TRBV3-1 (or the pseudogene TRBV3-2) to TRBJ2-2, with D unclear. The CDR3 has 16 residues. Germline values: CDR1 LGHDT, CDR2 YNNKEL (reference sequence). The CDR3 is CASSPLVLANTGELFF. The DNA for the CDR3 is TGTGCCAGCAGCCCCTTAGTACTCGCGAACACCGGAGAGCTGTTTTTT.

This chain uses TRBV9 with TRBJ2-4; possible D gene TRBD2, 5 bases. Germline lookup yields CDR1 SGDLS and CDR2 YYNGEE. CDR3 length: 14 amino acids. Trimming took off 3 bases at V and 0 bases at J, with 7 bases between the two ends. Here the CDR3 reads CASSDGLAKNIQYF. DNA of the CDR3: TGTGCCAGCAGCGATGGACTAGCCAAAAACATTCAGTACTTC.

The chain employs TRBV7-9 and TRBJ1-5; no firm D call. CDR1 SEHNR and CDR2 FQNEAQ come from the germline V gene (reference sequence). The germline V and J ends were trimmed by 5 bases and 10 bases, with 12 bases remaining between them. CDR3 length equals 12 residues. In DNA form, the CDR3 reads TGTGCCAGCAGCGCTATATCAGGACCCCAGCATTTT. Its protein product is CASSAISGPQHF.

The rearrangement uses TRBV15 and TRBJ1-2; D uncertain. CDR1 and CDR2 (germline): LNHNV, YYDKDF (reference sequence). The CDR3 totals 13 residues. Trimming stripped 0 bases from V and 2 bases from J, with 4 bases between. The CDR3 nucleotides are TGTGCCACCAGCAGAGACCAGAACTATGGCTACACCTTC. This sequence encodes CATSRDQNYGYTF.

V usage is TRBV9 and J usage is TRBJ2-3, with D perhaps TRBD1 (6 bases). CDR1 SGDLS and CDR2 YYNGEE come from the germline V gene. The CDR3 covers 15 residues. The ends were cut back, 3 bases at V and 3 bases at J, with 14 bases in the middle. CDR3 loop: CASSGGGHLTDTQYF. The CDR3 DNA sequence: TGTGCCAGCAGCGGAGGGGGACATTTAACAGATACGCAGTATTTT.

The chain recombines TRBV6-5 with TRBJ1-3; D remains ambiguous. The CDR3 consists of 12 residues. Per the germline V gene, CDR1 is MNHEY and CDR2 is SVGAGI. The V end was cut by 7 bases, the J end by 1 base, with 5 bases between. The CDR3: CASTGSGNTIYF. Here the CDR3 DNA reads TGTGCCAGCACTGGTTCTGGAAACACCATATATTTT.

V is TRBV4-1 and J is TRBJ1-2; a possible D gene is TRBD1 (6 bases). With 5 bases removed from V and 5 bases from J, the gap between germline ends came to 18 bases. Germline V gives CDR1 MGHRA, CDR2 YSYEKL. This CDR3 comprises 15 residues. This CDR3 is CASSFKLWQGYGYTF. The CDR3 nucleotides are TGCGCCAGCAGCTTCAAGTTGTGGCAGGGGTATGGCTACACCTTC.

The DNA of the CDR3 is TGTGCCAGCAGTTTACCGGGAGCGGGAGGGCGGGAGCAGTTCTTC. This encodes CASSLPGAGGREQFF. The chain joins TRBV28 to TRBJ2-1; TRBD2 matches at 10 bases. The CDR3 loop spans 15 amino acids. Germline trimming cut 2 bases from V and 10 bases from J; bases unmatched to any gene: 8. The germline V gene encodes CDR1 MDHEN and CDR2 SYDVKM.

The rearrangement uses TRBV27 and TRBJ1-2, with TRBD1 as a possible D gene (5 bases). The CDR3 totals 13 residues. Germline V gene sequence: CDR1 MNHEY, CDR2 SMNVEV (reference sequence). Deletions cut 2 bases from V and 7 bases from J, with 11 bases between. The chain's CDR3 is CASSLVGRGGYTF. The CDR3 bases are TGTGCCAGCAGTTTAGTGGGACGTGGTGGCTACACCTTC.

V and J are TRBV18 and TRBJ2-1; D gene unclear. This CDR3 spans 14 amino acids. From germline, CDR1 is KGHSH and CDR2 LQKENI. Between the trimmed V and J ends, which lost 3 bases and 1 base, there was a span of 7 bases. CDR3 sequence reads: CASSPSHSYNEQFF. The CDR3 DNA reads TGTGCCAGCTCACCTAGTCATTCCTACAATGAGCAGTTCTTC.

The chain uses TRBV6-5 and TRBJ2-5; no reliable D call. Germline V gene lookup returns CDR1 MNHEY and CDR2 SVGAGI. The CDR3 contains 12 residues. Trimming shortened V by 11 bases and J by 4 bases, and 14 bases separated the two germline ends. The CDR3 loop reads CAAANAGETQYF. The CDR3 DNA reads TGTGCCGCGGCCAACGCAGGAGAGACCCAGTACTTC.

This clone is classed as medium-sized. The chain uses TRBV5-6 and TRBJ2-2; 8 nucleotides agree with TRBD1. The CDR3 is 15 amino acids. CDR1 and CDR2 from the germline V gene are SGHDT and YYEEEE. J gave up 6 bases and V 3 bases, and 7 bases lay outside the gene matches. The CDR3 bases are TGTGCCAGCAGCTCACGCGACAGGGGCCCCGGGGAGCTGTTTTTT. This encodes CASSSRDRGPGELFF.

As to this clone: The sample holds other DNA sequences that translate to the same CDR3. The V call is TRBV5-1, the J call TRBJ1-1; tentative D call: TRBD1 (6 bases). Germline V gene sequence: CDR1 SGHRS, CDR2 YFSETQ. The CDR3 spans 16 residues. V dropped 0 bases and J dropped 0 bases, with 12 bases sitting between them. In nucleotides, the CDR3 is TGCGCCAGCAGCTTGGGAGGGGGGCTAGTGAACACTGAAGCTTTCTTT. This codes for CASSLGGGLVNTEAFF.

The gene calls are TRBV2 and TRBJ1-6; D unresolved. CDR1 and CDR2 from the germline V gene are SNHLY and FYNNEI. CDR3 length: 13 amino acids. The germline V and J ends were trimmed by 0 bases and 17 bases, with 14 bases remaining between them. The CDR3 spells CASSEARQFGFHF. For the CDR3, the DNA is TGTGCCAGCAGTGAAGCGCGCCAGTTCGGCTTCCACTTT.

This clone has only one observation. CDR3 protein: CASSPFGPVSGNTIYF. CDR3 DNA: TGCGCCAGCAGCCCCTTTGGGCCCGTCTCTGGAAACACCATATATTTT. The chain combines TRBV5-1 with TRBJ1-3; unclear D gene. The germline V gene encodes CDR1 SGHRS and CDR2 YFSETQ. This CDR3 spans 16 amino acids. Trimming took 4 bases from V and 0 from J, leaving 14 bases between them. Using reference TRBV5-1 and TRBJ1-3 for the parts outside the CDR3, the full variable domain is KAGVTQTPRYLIKTRGQQVTLSCSPISGHRSVSWYQQTPGQGLQFLFEYFSETQRNKGNFPGRFSGRQFSNSRSEMNVSTLELGDSALYLCASSPFGPVSGNTIYFGEGSWLTVV.

V and J are TRBV7-2 and TRBJ1-3, with TRBD1 as a possible D gene (5 bases). V shed 5 bases and J shed 0 bases, with 17 bases lying between them. The CDR3 spans 17 residues. The V gene's germline CDR1 is SGHTA and CDR2 FQGNSA. CDR3: CASSVESGGFSGNTIYF. DNA of the CDR3: TGTGCCAGCAGCGTAGAATCCGGGGGGTTCTCTGGAAACACCATATATTTT. The full variable domain, rest sourced from reference TRBV7-2 and TRBJ1-3, is GAGVSQSPSNKVTEKGKDVELRCDPISGHTALYWYRQSLGQGLEFLIYFQGNSAPDKSGLPSDRFSAERTGGSVSTLTIQRTQQEDSAVYLCASSVESGGFSGNTIYFGEGSWLTVV.

The CDR3 is CASSSRASGSTDTQYF. The CDR3 nucleotides are TGCGCCAGCAGCTCCCGAGCTAGCGGGAGCACAGATACGCAGTATTTT. The J gene is TRBJ2-3, the V gene TRBV4-3; 8 positions agree with TRBD2. The ends lost 5 bases at V and 0 bases at J; junction bases unmatched: 7. This CDR3 is 16 amino acids long. Per the germline V gene, CDR1 is LGHNA and CDR2 is YSLEER.

V gene TRBV6-2 or TRBV6-3 combines with J gene TRBJ2-2, with TRBD2 matching over 7 bases. CDR3 size: 17 residues. Germline loops: CDR1 MNHEY, CDR2 SVGEGT. Trimming removed 1 base from V and 6 bases from J; junction bases left unmatched: 11. CDR3 DNA sequence: TGTGCCAGCAGTTACTTAAAAAACGGGAGGCCCGCCGGGGAGCTGTTTTTT. Its protein is CASSYLKNGRPAGELFF.

This clone has more than one count but fewer than ten. The chain couples TRBV25-1 to TRBJ2-5, with 13 bases aligning to TRBD2. This CDR3 comprises 18 residues. CDR1 is MGHDK, CDR2 SYGVNS, per germline. Trimming removed 6 bases from V and 5 bases from J; junction bases left unmatched: 15. CDR3 nucleotides: TGTGCCAGCAGCGCCGGGAGTACTAGCGGGAGGGCCAGGGAGACCCAGTACTTC. Translation: CASSAGSTSGRARETQYF.

The chain couples TRBV18 to TRBJ1-1; possibly TRBD1 for D (5 bases). This CDR3 has 16 residues. The germline V gene encodes CDR1 KGHSH and CDR2 LQKENI. V dropped 1 base and J dropped 4 bases, with 16 bases sitting between them. The CDR3 protein is CASSPLVRTGATEAFF. CDR3 DNA: TGTGCCAGCTCACCACTAGTCCGGACTGGGGCCACTGAAGCTTTCTTT. Supplemented by reference TRBV18 and TRBJ1-1, the full variable domain reads NAGVMQNPRHLVRRRGQEARLRCSPMKGHSHVYWYRQLPEEGLKFMVYLQKENIIDESGMPKERFSAEFPKEGPSILRIQQVVRGDSAAYFCASSPLVRTGATEAFFGQGTRLTVV.

The table lists this clone with a few counts. The chain uses TRBV19 and TRBJ1-1, with D possibly matching TRBD1 (6 bases). Germline V lookup: CDR1 LNHDA, CDR2 SQIVND (reference sequence). This CDR3 has 14 residues. Between the trimmed V and J ends, which lost 5 bases and 4 bases, there was a span of 14 bases. The CDR3, as DNA: TGTGCCAGTAGTCTTCAAGGGGGGACCACTGAAGCTTTCTTT. This gives the protein CASSLQGGTTEAFF. Full variable domain (rest looked up from reference TRBV19 and TRBJ1-1): DGGITQSPKYLFRKEGQNVTLSCEQNLNHDAMYWYRQDPGQGLRLIYYSQIVNDFQKGDIAEGYSVSREKKESFPLTVTSAQKNPTAFYLCASSLQGGTTEAFFGQGTRLTVV.

This chain joins TRBV6-5 and TRBJ2-1, with TRBD2 identical over 8 bases. Germline values: CDR1 MNHEY, CDR2 SVGAGI. CDR3 length equals 16 residues. Trimming at V came to 2 bases and at J to 0 bases, leaving 3 bases not matched to a gene. The CDR3 DNA reads as TGTGCCAGCAGTTACGCGGGGGGAAGCTCCTACAATGAGCAGTTCTTC. Residues: CASSYAGGSSYNEQFF.

This sequence joins TRBV18 and TRBJ2-3; the D call may be TRBD1 or TRBD2 (5 bases each). Trimming shortened V by 4 bases and J by 4 bases, and 18 bases separated the two germline ends. This CDR3 contains 16 residues. Per the germline V gene, CDR1 is KGHSH and CDR2 is LQKENI. This CDR3 reads CASSQTAGWDADTQYF. The CDR3 bases are TGTGCCAGCTCACAAACGGCAGGGTGGGACGCAGATACGCAGTATTTT.

The chain links TRBV30 to TRBJ2-1, with D unclear. Trimming pared 2 bases from V and 8 bases from J, leaving 13 bases between. CDR1 GTSNPN and CDR2 SVGIG come from the germline V gene (reference sequence). This CDR3 spans 13 amino acids. The CDR3 region is CAWSPPGRDEQFF. DNA of the CDR3: TGTGCCTGGAGTCCCCCCGGCCGGGATGAGCAGTTCTTC.

This clone appeared once. The V gene is TRBV11-2, the J gene TRBJ2-5; D may be TRBD1 (6 bases). Germline V lookup: CDR1 SGHAT, CDR2 FQNNGV. The CDR3 is 15 residues long. Trimming cost V 3 bases and J 5 bases, with 16 bases left between them. The CDR3 loop is CASSLDGQRGETQYF. The CDR3 DNA reads TGTGCCAGCAGCTTGGACGGACAGAGAGGGGAGACCCAGTACTTC.

This clone rates as medium-sized. This chain links TRBV7-9 with TRBJ1-2; D possibly corresponds to TRBD1 (5 bases). There are 13 residues in the CDR3. CDR1 is SEHNR and CDR2 is FQNEAQ in the germline V gene (reference sequence). Trimming shortened V by 2 bases and J by 2 bases, and 6 bases separated the two germline ends. As DNA, the CDR3 is TGTGCCAGCAGCTTACGGGGGAACTATGGCTACACCTTC. As protein: CASSLRGNYGYTF.

This rearrangement joins TRBV18 to TRBJ1-2, with TRBD1 matching over 7 bases. Losses at the gene ends were 3 bases for V and 1 base for J; bases not matched to a gene: 11. Germline values: CDR1 KGHSH, CDR2 LQKENI. The CDR3 contains 17 residues. The DNA for the CDR3 is TGTGCCAGCTCACCCCCCGTGAGGGGGCCCTATAACTATGGCTACACCTTC. Its translation is CASSPPVRGPYNYGYTF.

The V gene is TRBV4-2, the J gene TRBJ2-1; D not certain. Trimming took off 4 bases at V and 4 bases at J, with 11 bases between the two ends. The CDR3 consists of 14 residues. Germline lookup yields CDR1 LGHNA and CDR2 YNFKEQ. DNA for the CDR3: TGTGCCAGCAGCCCCATAGGACCTTACAATGAGCAGTTCTTC. This gives the protein CASSPIGPYNEQFF.